Each of the 15 T cell receptor beta chains below was sequenced from the same sample in a study of early T cells in non-severe SARS-CoV-2 infection. Each CDR3 protein is one row after TCRdb ran MiXCR on the 5' RACE reads. This sample has over 75,000 distinct CDR3 sequences; under 15% occur once, and the top ten carry less than 7%. Sequencing used whole blood. The receptors were gathered from an adult who was a healthcare worker with PCR-confirmed SARS-CoV-2 infection or an uninfected control (not recorded which).

The sample holds a few counts of this clonotype. The chain couples TRBV12-3 or TRBV12-4 to TRBJ2-2; the match to TRBD1 covers 7 bases. This CDR3 region has 14 residues. Trimming cost V 6 bases and J 4 bases; bases outside gene matches: 5. The CDR3 region has the DNA TGTGCCAGCAGGACGGGACAGCCCACCGGGGAGCTGTTTTTT. Residues: CASRTGQPTGELFF.

The gene calls are TRBV28 and TRBJ2-3; TRBD2 matches 9 bases. V dropped 8 bases and J dropped 6; count of bases not matched to a gene: 3. The germline CDR1 and CDR2 sequences are MDHEN and SYDVKM. This CDR3 has 12 residues. The CDR3 protein is CASFAGGDTQYF. The CDR3 DNA reads TGTGCCAGCTTCGCGGGAGGGGATACGCAGTATTTT.

The genes are TRBV29-1 and TRBJ2-1, with TRBD2 identical over 8 bases. Germline trimming cut 4 bases from V and 0 bases from J; bases unmatched to any gene: 8. The CDR3 is made up of 16 amino acids. The germline V gene has CDR1 SQVTM and CDR2 ANQGSEA. For the CDR3, the DNA is TGCAGCGTTGGTGCGGGAGGATGGTCCTCCTACAATGAGCAGTTCTTC. Protein: CSVGAGGWSSYNEQFF.

The chain combines TRBV28 with TRBJ1-1; 8 bases align to TRBD1. The CDR3 consists of 18 residues. The germline V gene encodes CDR1 MDHEN and CDR2 SYDVKM. With V trimmed by 6 bases and J by 7 bases, 22 bases remained unmatched. DNA of the CDR3: TGTGCCAGCAGCACACCAACGACAGGGGAATTAGGGTACGGTGAAGCTTTCTTT. It translates to CASSTPTTGELGYGEAFF.

J is TRBJ2-3 and V is TRBV10-1; 11 bases agree with TRBD2. This CDR3 contains 16 residues. Germline V gene lookup returns CDR1 WNHNN and CDR2 SYGVQD (reference sequence). The V gene end was trimmed by 4 bases and the J gene end by 2 bases; junction bases not matched to a gene: 5. The CDR3 loop is CASSALAGGITDTQYF. For the CDR3, the DNA is TGCGCCAGCAGTGCTCTAGCGGGAGGTATCACAGATACGCAGTATTTT.

This clonotype has only a few counts. The chain has TRBV19 and TRBJ2-6; 8 bases map to TRBD1. The CDR3 spans 13 residues. The V gene's germline CDR1 is LNHDA and CDR2 SQIVND (reference sequence). Trimming took 4 bases from V and 12 from J; bases not matched to a gene: 5. The CDR3 DNA reads as TGTGCCAGTAGTAGAGACAGGGGAGGCGTCCTGACTTTC. Its protein product is CASSRDRGGVLTF.

CDR3 coding DNA: TGTGCCAGCAGCTTGGGACAGGGAGATGAGCAGTTCTTC. This encodes CASSLGQGDEQFF. The genes are TRBV5-8 and TRBJ2-1; TRBD1 aligns across 7 bases. CDR1 SGHTS and CDR2 YDEGEE come from the germline V gene. V was pared by 0 bases and J by 8 bases, with 2 bases of the junction left unmatched. The CDR3 spans 13 residues.

This clonotype turned up a few times. The rearrangement uses TRBV6-6 and TRBJ1-5; no firm D call. The CDR3 covers 16 residues. The V gene lost 5 bases and the J gene lost 0 bases, with 14 bases spanning the gap. Germline lookup yields CDR1 MNHNY and CDR2 SVGAGI (reference sequence). The CDR3 region has the DNA TGTGCCAGCAGTCTAGGACGGCCTTATAGCAATCAGCCCCAGCATTTT. Amino acid sequence: CASSLGRPYSNQPQHF.

The V and J genes are TRBV24-1 and TRBJ2-7, with TRBD1 identical over 7 bases. CDR1 is KGHDR and CDR2 is SFDVKD in the germline V gene. Unmatched junction bases numbered 7, after V lost 11 bases and J lost 4 bases. The CDR3 extends over 12 amino acids. The CDR3 bases are TGTGCCAGAGGACAGGTTAAGTACGAGCAGTACTTC. Amino acid sequence: CARGQVKYEQYF.

The rearrangement uses TRBV28 and TRBJ2-7; the match to TRBD2 covers 10 bases. Germline assignment: CDR1 MDHEN and CDR2 SYDVKM. Trimming took 5 bases from V and 2 from J; bases not matched to a gene: 6. The CDR3 covers 15 residues. The CDR3 nucleotides read TGTGCCAGCAGTCCGGGACTAGCGATTGCCTACGAGCAGTACTTC. It yields the protein CASSPGLAIAYEQYF.

This sequence joins TRBV6-5 and TRBJ2-7; D may be TRBD2 (6 bases). Germline V CDR1 and CDR2: MNHEY, SVGAGI. Between the trimmed V and J ends, which lost 2 bases and 5 bases, there was a span of 13 bases. This CDR3 region has 14 residues. The CDR3 DNA sequence: TGTGCCAGCAGTTACAGGCGGGGAAGGGACGAGCAGTACTTC. This encodes CASSYRRGRDEQYF.

This clonotype occurred a few times. The J gene is TRBJ2-7, the V gene TRBV18; the match to TRBD2 covers 9 bases. The CDR3 extends over 13 amino acids. The germline gives CDR1 KGHSH, CDR2 LQKENI. V lost 8 bases, J lost 1 base, and 3 bases stayed unmatched. CDR3 sequence reads: CASAAGGSYEQYF. The CDR3 DNA reads as TGTGCCAGCGCTGCGGGGGGGTCCTACGAGCAGTACTTC.

This rearrangement joins TRBV20-1 to TRBJ2-1; D is unresolved. V was trimmed by 1 base and J by 5 bases, leaving 12 bases between them. In germline, CDR1 is DFQATT, CDR2 SNEGSKA (reference sequence). CDR3 length equals 14 residues. Here the CDR3 reads CSARGTAEDNEQFF. The CDR3 nucleotides are TGCAGTGCTAGAGGCACGGCGGAAGACAATGAGCAGTTCTTC.

This clonotype has at least ten counts. V gene TRBV12-3 or TRBV12-4 combines with J gene TRBJ1-5; 10 nucleotides match TRBD1. V dropped 5 bases and J dropped 7; count of bases not matched to a gene: 14. This CDR3 has 17 amino acids. The CDR3 DNA is TGTGCCAGCAGTCCCGCGAGGGACAGGGGAAGTGAACAGCCCCAGCATTTT. Translated, it gives CASSPARDRGSEQPQHF.

The chain couples TRBV12-3 or TRBV12-4 to TRBJ2-3; 10 bases align to TRBD2. Trimming cost V 6 bases and J 11 bases; bases outside gene matches: 14. The CDR3 runs to 15 residues. As DNA, the CDR3 is TGTGCCAGCAGCCTAGGGTCCCCTAGCGGGAGCGGGCAGTATTTT. The encoded protein is CASSLGSPSGSGQYF.